This passage covers 5 T cell receptor beta chains from one sample sequenced in a study of cytomegalovirus exposure and HLA in healthy donors. 60 Vbeta and 13 Jbeta primers were used in PCR. Method: immunoSEQ multiplex PCR; TCRdb's copy keeps in-frame clones and lacks some. The sample includes over 100,000 clones, approximately 80% of them seen just once. Sample: PBMCs. These receptors were taken from a male donor in good health and CMV-seropositive.

This clone was recorded a few times. The chain joins TRBV13 to TRBJ2-3; 7 bases map to TRBD2. Per germline, CDR1 PRHDT and CDR2 FYEKMQ (reference sequence). After removal of 0 bases from V and 3 bases from J, the junction contained 9 bases not matched to a gene. The CDR3 has 17 residues. The CDR3 coding sequence is TGTGCCAGCAGCTTAGGCCTCTCAGCGGGACCAACAGATACGCAGTATTTT. Translated, it gives CASSLGLSAGPTDTQYF.

The rearrangement joins TRBV6-1 to TRBJ1-3; D might be TRBD1 (5 bases). Germline V CDR1 and CDR2: MNHNS, SASEGT. CDR3 length: 14 amino acids. Trimming took 0 bases from V and 11 from J, leaving 14 bases between them. The CDR3 nucleotides are TGTGCCAGCAGTGAAGCGGGGGGAGGGATAGCCATATATTTT. It translates to CASSEAGGGIAIYF.

A word on this clone: This sample also contains other DNA sequences that code for the same CDR3. The chain has TRBV11-3 and TRBJ2-7; a possible D gene is TRBD2 (6 bases). The CDR3 is 15 amino acids. The germline gives CDR1 SGHNT, CDR2 YENEEA. V was trimmed by 2 bases and J by 0 bases, leaving 11 bases between them. The CDR3 nucleotides are TGTGCCAGCAGCTTAAATAGCGGCTTCTCCTACGAGCAGTACTTC. Its protein product is CASSLNSGFSYEQYF.

V usage is TRBV7-2 and J usage is TRBJ1-3; 7 positions agree with TRBD1. Germline V gene lookup returns CDR1 SGHTA and CDR2 FQGNSA. The V segment lost 2 bases and the J segment 4 bases; nucleotides outside the gene matches: 8. This CDR3 contains 16 residues. The CDR3 DNA sequence: TGTGCCAGCAGCTTAAAGGGGGCGGGTAACGGAAACACCATATATTTT. Amino acids: CASSLKGAGNGNTIYF.

The chain carries TRBV2 and TRBJ1-1; TRBD1 matches at 8 bases. V shed 6 bases, J shed 3 bases, and the junction held 9 bases outside the gene matches. CDR1 is SNHLY, CDR2 FYNNEI, per germline. The CDR3 is 15 amino acids. CDR3: CASRQGAHRDTEAFF. The CDR3 region has the DNA TGTGCCAGCAGGCAGGGGGCGCATAGGGACACTGAAGCTTTCTTT.